Sequencing of this T cell receptor beta chain was carried out in a study of T-cell memory formation after mild COVID-19. Findings and caveats of the study: Mainly in CM and EM were contracting CD4+ clones; CD8+ were in EMRA.

5'RACE with constant-segment primers built TCRalpha and TCRbeta cDNA libraries with UMIs. In TCRdb, the 5' RACE reads were re-called with MiXCR into one record per CDR3 protein. The table has 30,000 or so distinct CDR3 sequences, around a fifth seen once; the top ten hold more than 1.5%. This clonotype came up many times. Its antigen is still unknown. From germline, CDR1 is SGHRS and CDR2 YFSETQ. The V and J ends lost 3 bases and 11 bases respectively, with 11 bases between them. CDR3 length: 12 amino acids. The chain combines TRBV5-1 with TRBJ1-4; tentative D call: TRBD1 (6 bases). This TCR was recovered from an adult who had mild COVID-19 (a few samples of this study predate the infection). Cell type and time point are not known. Sequenced sample: PBMCs or a T cell subset sorted from them (not recorded which). This chain's CDR3 is CASSSQQGKLFF. DNA for the CDR3: TGCGCCAGCAGCTCCCAACAGGGCAAACTGTTTTTT.